This T cell receptor beta chain was captured by sequencing in a study of cytomegalovirus exposure and HLA in healthy donors. Study conclusions and caveats: According to a later analysis, most TCR beta chains associated with CMV appeared HLA-restricted. Later analysis identified a missense DCLRE1C variant that was linked to TCR beta V- and J-gene trimming.

To note about this clone: Its antigen is as yet unknown.

This CDR3 spans 15 amino acids. V lost 0 bases to trimming and J lost 6 bases; unmatched junction nucleotides: 5. The V gene's germline CDR1 is SGHVS and CDR2 FQNEAQ. Both 60 Vbeta primers and 13 Jbeta primers went into the PCR. Clones were sequenced by immunoSEQ multiplex PCR, and TCRdb holds only the in-frame ones, with some missing. The sample records around 97,000 clones, roughly 76% being singletons. The clonotype comes from a man aged 35-49 years in good health and CMV-seronegative. Sequenced: PBMCs. This rearrangement joins TRBV7-8 to TRBJ2-7, with 10 bases identical to TRBD1. CDR3 nucleotides: TGTGCCAGCAGCTTAGCCGGGACAGGGGCAGGCGAGCAGTACTTC. It is translated as CASSLAGTGAGEQYF. The whole variable domain, filled in from reference TRBV7-8 and TRBJ2-7, reads GAGVSQSPRYKVAKRGQDVALRCDPISGHVSLFWYQQALGQGPEFLTYFQNEAQLDKSGLPSDRFFAERPEGSVSTLKIQRTQQEDSAVYLCASSLAGTGAGEQYFGPGTRLTVT.